The rows below give T cell receptor beta chains drawn from one sample of a study of blood T cell repertoires in COVID-19. Sequenced by immunoSEQ multiplex PCR; TCRdb stores in-frame clones only, minus some. In the table there are some 240,000 clones, around nine tenths of which are singletons. Sequencing was performed on PBMCs or T cells enriched from blood (not recorded which). The receptors originated from a woman aged 40 to 50 who had been exposed to COVID-19. Each CDR3 is given with its conserved first and last residue. D genes are given only for firm matches. Clone size is shown for a subset of rows, as once, few, many or a class of expanded clone.

>.|TRBJ1-1|TRBV11-3|few
CASSLGGPPGAEAFF
TGTGCCAGCAGCCTCGGGGGGCCCCCTGGCGCTGAAGCTTTCTTT
>.|TRBJ1-1|TRBV24-1|.
CATSADSEAFF
TGTGCCACCAGTGCTGACAGTGAAGCTTTCTTT
>.|TRBJ2-6|TRBV5-8|.
CASSKDRSGANVLTF
TGTGCCAGCAGCAAGGACAGATCTGGGGCCAACGTCCTGACTTTC
>TRBD2|TRBJ2-3|TRBV28|.
CASTVGTSARFLYF
TGTGCCAGCACCGTAGGGACTAGCGCTCGTTTTCTGTATTTT
>.|TRBJ2-2|TRBV28|.
CASSWGQLTGELFF
TGTGCCAGCAGTTGGGGGCAGCTCACCGGGGAGCTGTTTTTT
>TRBD2|TRBJ2-3|TRBV6-2/TRBV6-3|.
CASSYSAGGPVDTQYF
TGTGCCAGCAGTTACTCGGCGGGAGGGCCGGTAGATACGCAGTATTTT
>.|TRBJ2-3|TRBV9|.
CASSASQLRGSSTDTQYF
TGTGCCAGCAGCGCCTCACAATTACGGGGGTCTAGCACAGATACGCAGTATTTT
>TRBD1|TRBJ1-2|TRBV5-4|.
CASSLGQGDYGYTF
TGTGCCAGCAGCTTGGGGCAGGGGGATTATGGCTACACCTTC
>TRBD1|TRBJ1-1|TRBV24-1|.
CATRGGQGENTEAFF
TGTGCCACCAGAGGAGGACAGGGGGAGAACACTGAAGCTTTCTTT
>.|TRBJ1-2|TRBV20-1|.
CSASRGDYGYTF
TGCAGTGCTAGTCGGGGGGACTATGGCTACACCTTC
>.|TRBJ2-1|TRBV10-1|.
CASSQYNEQFF
TGCGCCAGCAGCCAATACAATGAGCAGTTCTTC
>.|TRBJ1-3|TRBV18|.
CASSPGQSSGNTIYF
TGTGCCAGCTCACCAGGGCAGAGCTCTGGAAACACCATATATTTT
>.|TRBJ1-4|TRBV2|.
CASRPSTGIAEKLFF
TGTGCCAGCAGACCGAGCACAGGGATAGCTGAAAAACTGTTTTTT
>.|TRBJ1-4|TRBV2|few
CASSEDLAPEKLFF
TGTGCCAGCAGTGAAGATCTGGCCCCCGAAAAACTGTTTTTT
>TRBD1|TRBJ2-2|TRBV2|.
CASRGQGDTGELFF
TGTGCCAGCAGGGGACAGGGAGATACCGGGGAGCTGTTTTTT
>TRBD1|TRBJ1-5|TRBV24-1|.
CATSGQGGAAIHQPQHF
TGTGCCACCAGTGGACAGGGGGGGGCTGCAATTCATCAGCCCCAGCATTTT
>TRBD2|TRBJ2-3|TRBV5-1|once
CASSLLPSGSTDTQYF
TGTGCCAGCAGCTTGCTTCCTAGCGGGAGCACAGATACGCAGTATTTT
>TRBD1|TRBJ2-3|TRBV6-5|.
CASSYGQGRTDTQYF
TGTGCCAGCAGTTACGGACAGGGACGAACAGATACGCAGTATTTT
>.|TRBJ1-1|TRBV11-3|.
CASTVGGNTEAFF
TGTGCCAGCACGGTGGGGGGGAACACTGAAGCTTTCTTT
>TRBD1|TRBJ2-1|TRBV5-1|once
CASSLALSQGAVNEQFF
TGCGCCAGCAGCTTGGCCTTATCGCAGGGGGCAGTCAATGAGCAGTTCTTC
>.|TRBJ2-1|TRBV28|.
CASSQQPHNEQFF
TGTGCCAGCAGTCAACAGCCCCACAATGAGCAGTTCTTC
>.|TRBJ2-1|TRBV2|.
CASVEQGAPYNEQFF
TGTGCCAGCGTCGAACAAGGGGCTCCCTACAATGAGCAGTTCTTC
>.|TRBJ1-6|TRBV18|.
CASSPTGYYNSPLHF
TGTGCCAGCTCACCCACAGGGTACTATAATTCACCCCTCCACTTT
>.|TRBJ1-5|TRBV27|few
CASSSRNQPQHF
TGTGCCAGCAGTTCTCGCAATCAGCCCCAGCATTTT
>.|TRBJ1-1|TRBV6-6|.
CASSLQQGEAFF
TGTGCCAGCAGCCTGCAACAGGGCGAAGCTTTCTTT
>.|TRBJ2-3|TRBV28|.
CASTLTDTQYF
TGTGCCAGCACCCTCACAGATACGCAGTATTTT
>.|TRBJ1-2|TRBV24-1|.
CATSDGPRAHYGYTF
TGTGCCACCAGTGACGGTCCCAGGGCTCACTATGGCTACACCTTC
>TRBD1|TRBJ1-3|TRBV28|few
CASRDRGQKYTIYF
TGTGCCAGCCGGGACAGGGGGCAAAAGTACACCATATATTTT
>.|TRBJ1-5|TRBV15|.
CATSSKTGIINQPQHF
TGTGCCACCAGCAGTAAAACAGGGATCATCAATCAGCCCCAGCATTTT
>.|TRBJ1-1|TRBV7-9|.
CASSFGQDEAFF
TGTGCCAGCAGCTTCGGTCAGGATGAAGCTTTCTTT
>TRBD2|TRBJ2-3|TRBV7-9|.
CASSARTSGRSITDTQYF
TGTGCCAGCAGCGCGAGGACTAGCGGGAGAAGTATAACAGATACGCAGTATTTT
>.|TRBJ1-2|TRBV7-2|.
CASSPMTQGLYGYTF
TGTGCCAGCAGCCCCATGACACAGGGTCTTTATGGCTACACCTTC
>.|TRBJ1-3|TRBV19|.
CASSWRAGYTIYF
TGTGCCAGTAGTTGGCGGGCCGGGTACACCATATATTTT
>TRBD2|TRBJ2-7|TRBV9|few
CASSPTSGDYEQYF
TGTGCCAGCAGCCCCACTAGCGGGGACTACGAGCAGTACTTC
>.|TRBJ1-2|TRBV28|.
CASNQGYGYTF
TGTGCCAGCAACCAGGGGTATGGCTACACCTTC
>.|TRBJ2-5|TRBV9|.
CASSAPRRWGETQYF
TGTGCCAGCAGCGCCCCAAGGAGGTGGGGAGAGACCCAGTACTTC
>.|TRBJ2-2|TRBV3-1/TRBV3-2|.
CASRKDFNTGELFF
TGTGCCAGCAGGAAGGACTTCAACACCGGGGAGCTGTTTTTT
>TRBD1|TRBJ1-3|TRBV7-9|.
CASSLPDRALLSSGNTIYF
TGTGCCAGCAGCTTACCGGACAGGGCACTTCTTTCCTCTGGAAACACCATATATTTT
>.|TRBJ1-2|TRBV28|.
CASTPDSVTGGYTF
TGTGCCAGCACCCCGGATAGTGTGACTGGAGGCTACACCTTC
>.|TRBJ1-2|TRBV30|.
CAWSVGGAVAYTF
TGTGCCTGGAGTGTGGGCGGGGCAGTTGCCTACACCTTC
>.|TRBJ1-2|TRBV29-1|once
CSVFTSTGGYGYTF
TGCAGCGTCTTCACCTCGACAGGAGGCTATGGCTACACCTTC
>.|TRBJ2-3|TRBV9|.
CASSARGGFPDTQYF
TGTGCCAGCAGCGCTCGTGGGGGCTTCCCAGATACGCAGTATTTT
>.|TRBJ2-7|TRBV19|.
CASSLQATYEQYF
TGTGCCAGTAGCTTACAGGCCACCTACGAGCAGTACTTC
>TRBD1|TRBJ1-4|TRBV9|.
CASSVTGSTTNEKLFF
TGTGCCAGCAGCGTGACAGGGTCTACAACTAATGAAAAACTGTTTTTT